This record looks at one T cell receptor (beta chain) sequence and its context. Its antigen is unknown. CD45RO-negative, CCR7-selected cells formed the naive CD8 fraction, which excluded terminally differentiated effector memory CD45RA+ cells. The record originates from a study of shared clonotypes between healthy human individuals. Turning to the study itself: The plates for each donor numbered three CD4 naive, three CD4 memory, two CD8 naive and one CD8 memory.

The CDR3 runs 15 residues. The authors loaded roughly 200 ng DNA, approximately 30,000 T cell genomes, into sorted-subset replicate PCRs. Only in-frame clones appear in the TCRdb table, and some are missing; sequencing was by immunoSEQ multiplex PCR. The sample lists roughly 890,000 clones; about 91% were seen once. Study-level results: Of the naive CD4 clonotypes, approximately 5% were shared across a handful of donors. On the whole, naive subsets had larger estimated richness than memory subsets had.

The sample was naive CD8+ T cells sorted from blood. V gene TRBV21-1 combines with J gene TRBJ2-7; the table's D call TRBD2 went unverified against the DNA. TRBV21-1 has pseudogene status. This TCR was recovered from a man younger than 40 in good health. CDR3 amino acids: CASSKNPPGPYEQYF. The CDR3 DNA reads as TGTGCCAGCAGCAAGAACCCACCGGGTCCCTACGAGCAGTACTTC.